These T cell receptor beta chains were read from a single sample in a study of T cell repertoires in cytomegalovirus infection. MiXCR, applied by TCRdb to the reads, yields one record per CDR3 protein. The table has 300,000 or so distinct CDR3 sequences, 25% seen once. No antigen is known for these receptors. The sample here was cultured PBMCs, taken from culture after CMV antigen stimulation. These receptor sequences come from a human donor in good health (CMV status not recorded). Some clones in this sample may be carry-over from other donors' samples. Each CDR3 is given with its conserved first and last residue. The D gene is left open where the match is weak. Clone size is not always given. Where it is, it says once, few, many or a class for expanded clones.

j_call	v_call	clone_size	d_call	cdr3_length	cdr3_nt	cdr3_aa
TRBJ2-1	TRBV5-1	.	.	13	TGCGCCAGCAGCCCTCGGCAGTACAATGAGCAGTTCTTC	CASSPRQYNEQFF
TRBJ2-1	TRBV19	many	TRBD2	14	TGTGCCAGTAGTATTGGGGGGGGGGACAATGAGCAGTTCTTC	CASSIGGGDNEQFF
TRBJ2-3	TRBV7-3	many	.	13	TGTGCCAGCAGCCAGGACCTCACAGATACGCAGTATTTT	CASSQDLTDTQYF
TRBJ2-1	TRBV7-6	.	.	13	TGTGCCAGCAGCTTAGCCGACGCCAATGAGCAGTTCTTC	CASSLADANEQFF
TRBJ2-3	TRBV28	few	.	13	TGTGCCAGCCAAACCTCGCACACAGATACGCAGTATTTT	CASQTSHTDTQYF
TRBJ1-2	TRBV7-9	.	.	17	TGTGCCAGCAGCTTAGGGGGATTAATCAATTCCGACTATGGCTACACCTTC	CASSLGGLINSDYGYTF
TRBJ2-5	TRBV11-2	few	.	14	TGTGCCAGCAGCTTAACAGGGTCTCAAGAGACCCAGTACTTC	CASSLTGSQETQYF
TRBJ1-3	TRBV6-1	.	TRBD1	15	TGTGCCAGCAGGGGACAGGGGGTCTCTGGAAACACCATATATTTT	CASRGQGVSGNTIYF
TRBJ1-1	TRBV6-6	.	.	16	TGTGCCAGCAGTTACTCTGGGGGCGGTGAGGACACTGAAGCTTTCTTT	CASSYSGGGEDTEAFF
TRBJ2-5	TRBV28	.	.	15	TGTGCCAGCAGTTCCCATTTAGGTGCCCAAGAGACCCAGTACTTC	CASSSHLGAQETQYF
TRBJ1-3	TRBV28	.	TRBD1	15	TGTGCCAGCAGTTTATCCGGACAGGGGGCTAACACCATATATTTT	CASSLSGQGANTIYF
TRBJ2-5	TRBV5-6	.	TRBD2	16	TGTGCCAGCAGCTTGGTTTTGCGGGGGAACCAAGAGACCCAGTACTTC	CASSLVLRGNQETQYF
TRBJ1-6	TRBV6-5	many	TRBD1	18	TGTGCCAGCAGTTACTCGACAAGGGACAGGATGGGGAATTCACCCCTCCACTTT	CASSYSTRDRMGNSPLHF
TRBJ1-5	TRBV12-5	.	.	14	TGTGCTAGTGGTTTGGGGGGCCAAGATCAGCCCCAGCATTTT	CASGLGGQDQPQHF
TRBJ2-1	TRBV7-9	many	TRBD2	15	TGTGCCAGCAGCCCCGGGACTAGCGCGTACAATGAGCAGTTCTTC	CASSPGTSAYNEQFF
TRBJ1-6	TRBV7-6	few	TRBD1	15	TGTGCCACGGAAGAGGAGACAGGGGTTTATTCACCCCTCCACTTT	CATEEETGVYSPLHF
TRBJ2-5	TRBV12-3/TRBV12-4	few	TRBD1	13	TGTGCCAGCAGTTCCGGGACAGGGAGGACCCAGTACTTC	CASSSGTGRTQYF
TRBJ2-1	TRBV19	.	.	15	TGTGCCAGTAGTATTGAGGGGGGCTCCTACAATGAGCAGTTCTTC	CASSIEGGSYNEQFF
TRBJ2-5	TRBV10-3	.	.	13	TGTGCCATCGGGGGGGACATCCAAGAGACCCAGTACTTC	CAIGGDIQETQYF
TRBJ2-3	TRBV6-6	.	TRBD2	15	TGTGCCAGCACCATGACTGCGGGAGTGGCGGATACGCAGTATTTT	CASTMTAGVADTQYF
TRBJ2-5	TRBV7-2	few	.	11	TGTGCCAGCAGCTTAACAGCGACCCAGTACTTC	CASSLTATQYF
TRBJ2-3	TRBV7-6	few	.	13	TGTGCCAGCAGCTCCAAGGTCCAAGATACGCAGTATTTT	CASSSKVQDTQYF
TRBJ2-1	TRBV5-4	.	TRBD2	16	TGTGCCAGCAGCATGGGACTAGCGGGTCCATACAATGAGCAGTTCTTC	CASSMGLAGPYNEQFF